Listed below are T cell receptor beta chains from one sample, sequenced in a study of blood T cell repertoires in COVID-19. TCRdb's copy holds only in-frame clones and misses some; the assay was immunoSEQ multiplex PCR. The sample records 380,000 or so clones, about 90% being singletons. Sequencing was performed on PBMCs or T cells enriched from blood (not recorded which). Receptors were obtained from a man aged 30 to 45 who had recovered from COVID-19. Both conserved end residues are part of each CDR3. Each record gives: D gene, J gene, V gene, CDR3 length, clone size, CDR3 protein, CDR3 DNA. The D gene is left open where the match is weak. Size is omitted from some rows. Given values are once, few, many or a class for expanded clones.

- TRBJ1-2 TRBV2 12 - CASSEWGVGYTF TGTGCCAGCAGTGAATGGGGGGTAGGCTACACCTTC
- TRBJ1-1 TRBV19 14 few CASISGSRTTEAFF TGTGCCAGTATCTCCGGGAGTAGGACCACTGAAGCTTTCTTT
TRBD2 TRBJ2-1 TRBV30 13 - CARRTSGVGEQFF TGTGCGAGGAGGACTAGCGGGGTGGGTGAGCAGTTCTTC
- TRBJ1-6 TRBV12-3/TRBV12-4 13 - CASSSSKNSPLHF TGTGCCAGCAGTAGTAGTAAGAATTCACCCCTCCACTTT
TRBD2 TRBJ2-5 TRBV5-1 18 few CASSSRAVRAGGQETQYF TGCGCCAGCAGCTCTCGGGCGGTGCGAGCGGGGGGCCAAGAGACCCAGTACTTC
- TRBJ1-1 TRBV7-3 13 - CASSLTTGTEAFF TGTGCCAGCAGCTTAACGACAGGCACTGAAGCTTTCTTT
TRBD1 TRBJ1-2 TRBV7-9 14 - CASSSGQLSYGYTF TGTGCCAGCAGCTCGGGACAGTTATCGTATGGCTACACCTTC
- TRBJ1-2 TRBV3-1/TRBV3-2 13 few CASSQPGSYGYTF TGTGCCAGCAGCCAACCCGGGAGCTATGGCTACACCTTC
- TRBJ1-2 TRBV19 13 - CASIDRLNYGYTF TGTGCCAGTATTGACAGACTTAACTATGGCTACACCTTC
TRBD1 TRBJ1-2 TRBV9 15 - CASSPGTGNFQGYTF TGTGCCAGCAGCCCCGGGACAGGGAATTTCCAGGGCTACACCTTC
- TRBJ2-2 TRBV6-5 14 few CASNVGQVTGELFF TGTGCCAGCAACGTAGGACAAGTCACCGGGGAGCTGTTTTTT
- TRBJ1-1 TRBV3-1/TRBV3-2 13 - CASSLQVNTEAFF TGTGCCAGCAGCTTACAGGTTAACACTGAAGCTTTCTTT
- TRBJ1-5 TRBV5-1 15 - CASSPLGAGNQPQHF TGCGCCAGCAGCCCCCTTGGAGCAGGGAATCAGCCCCAGCATTTT
- TRBJ1-2 TRBV5-4 14 - CASSLGGSSYGYTF TGTGCCAGCAGCTTAGGTGGATCTAGCTATGGCTACACCTTC
- TRBJ2-1 TRBV7-3 15 - CASSFSSSSYNEQFF TGTGCCAGCAGCTTCTCCTCCAGCTCCTACAATGAGCAGTTCTTC
- TRBJ2-7 TRBV10-3 15 - CAISDLTGGGNEQYF TGTGCCATCAGTGATTTGACGGGGGGCGGGAACGAGCAGTACTTC
- TRBJ2-2 TRBV7-2 14 - CASSLEQRTGELFF TGTGCCAGCAGCTTAGAACAGAGAACCGGGGAGCTGTTTTTT
- TRBJ2-7 TRBV10-3 17 once CAISETTPGRVPREQYF TGTGCCATCAGTGAGACCACCCCCGGCAGGGTCCCACGCGAGCAGTACTTC
- TRBJ2-7 TRBV20-1 11 - CSALTVNEQYF TGCAGTGCCCTAACGGTAAACGAGCAGTACTTC
TRBD1 TRBJ1-4 TRBV29-1 13 - CSAGTGVREKLFF TGCAGCGCTGGGACAGGGGTCAGGGAAAAACTGTTTTTT
TRBD2 TRBJ2-3 TRBV7-8 17 - CASSSQGTSGRVDTQYF TGTGCCAGCAGCTCTCAAGGGACTAGCGGGAGGGTGGATACGCAGTATTTT
- TRBJ1-1 TRBV19 15 - CASSFEDSVNTEAFF TGTGCCAGTAGTTTTGAAGACAGTGTAAACACTGAAGCTTTCTTT
TRBD1 TRBJ2-3 TRBV7-2 16 - CASSITGGAGTDTQYF TGTGCCAGCAGCATAACAGGGGGCGCCGGCACAGATACGCAGTATTTT
TRBD2 TRBJ2-3 TRBV3-1/TRBV3-2 16 - CASSPGLAGVGSTQYF TGTGCCAGCAGCCCGGGACTAGCGGGGGTGGGGAGTACGCAGTATTTT
- TRBJ2-7 TRBV5-1 15 - CASSPSRGSSYEQYF TGCGCCAGCAGCCCGTCCCGCGGTAGCTCCTACGAGCAGTACTTC
TRBD1 TRBJ1-1 TRBV5-1 16 - CASSLAFGQGGTEAFF TGCGCCAGCAGCTTGGCGTTCGGACAGGGGGGCACTGAAGCTTTCTTT
TRBD2 TRBJ2-1 TRBV10-3 17 - CAISASSLAGGYNEQFF TGTGCCATCAGTGCAAGCTCACTAGCGGGGGGCTACAATGAGCAGTTCTTC
TRBD2 TRBJ2-5 TRBV19 16 - CASSNLPLATQETQYF TGTGCCAGTAGTAACCTCCCACTAGCGACCCAAGAGACCCAGTACTTC
- TRBJ1-2 TRBV7-2 15 - CASSLSPTQSYGYTF TGTGCCAGCAGCTTAAGCCCCACACAGAGCTATGGCTACACCTTC
- TRBJ1-1 TRBV11-2 12 - CASRTGETEAFF TGTGCCAGCAGGACAGGCGAAACTGAAGCTTTCTTT
TRBD1 TRBJ1-1 TRBV29-1 15 few CSVDPTGDEDTEAFF TGCAGCGTCGACCCGACAGGGGACGAGGACACTGAAGCTTTCTTT
- TRBJ2-4 TRBV5-5 15 - CASSLTTLAKNIQYF TGTGCCAGCAGCTTAACAACCCTAGCCAAAAACATTCAGTACTTC
TRBD1 TRBJ1-1 TRBV7-3 14 - CASSWDRTNTEAFF TGTGCCAGCAGCTGGGACAGGACGAACACTGAAGCTTTCTTT
TRBD1 TRBJ1-1 TRBV30 14 - CAQTRGTGVTEAFF TGTGCCCAAACCCGCGGGACAGGGGTGACTGAAGCTTTCTTT
- TRBJ1-6 TRBV20-1 11 - CSARAQEALHF TGCAGTGCTAGGGCCCAGGAGGCCCTCCACTTT
- TRBJ2-7 TRBV9 13 - CASSAHPTYEQYF TGTGCCAGCAGCGCCCATCCCACCTACGAGCAGTACTTC
- TRBJ1-2 TRBV7-9 13 - CASSLMTSDGYTF TGTGCCAGCAGCTTAATGACAAGTGATGGCTACACCTTC
TRBD1 TRBJ2-5 TRBV7-8 15 - CASTERDRLQETQYF TGTGCCAGCACCGAACGGGACAGACTACAAGAGACCCAGTACTTC